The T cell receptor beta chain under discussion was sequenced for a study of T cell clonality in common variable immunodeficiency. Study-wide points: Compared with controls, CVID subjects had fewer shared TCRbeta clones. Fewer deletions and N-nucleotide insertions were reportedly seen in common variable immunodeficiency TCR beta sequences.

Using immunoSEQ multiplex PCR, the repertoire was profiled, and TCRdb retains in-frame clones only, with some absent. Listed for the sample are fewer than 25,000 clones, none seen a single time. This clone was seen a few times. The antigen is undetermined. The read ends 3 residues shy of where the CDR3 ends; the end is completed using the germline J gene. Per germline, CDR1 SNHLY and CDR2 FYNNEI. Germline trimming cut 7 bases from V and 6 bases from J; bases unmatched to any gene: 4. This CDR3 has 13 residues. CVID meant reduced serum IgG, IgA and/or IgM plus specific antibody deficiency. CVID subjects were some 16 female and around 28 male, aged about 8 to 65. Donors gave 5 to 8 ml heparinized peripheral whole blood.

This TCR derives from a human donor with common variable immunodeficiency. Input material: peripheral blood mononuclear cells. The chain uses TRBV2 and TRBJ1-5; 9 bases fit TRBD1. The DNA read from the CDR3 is TGTGCCAGCACACAGGGGGCTCTTCAGCCC. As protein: CASTQGALQP. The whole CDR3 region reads CASTQGALQPQHF.